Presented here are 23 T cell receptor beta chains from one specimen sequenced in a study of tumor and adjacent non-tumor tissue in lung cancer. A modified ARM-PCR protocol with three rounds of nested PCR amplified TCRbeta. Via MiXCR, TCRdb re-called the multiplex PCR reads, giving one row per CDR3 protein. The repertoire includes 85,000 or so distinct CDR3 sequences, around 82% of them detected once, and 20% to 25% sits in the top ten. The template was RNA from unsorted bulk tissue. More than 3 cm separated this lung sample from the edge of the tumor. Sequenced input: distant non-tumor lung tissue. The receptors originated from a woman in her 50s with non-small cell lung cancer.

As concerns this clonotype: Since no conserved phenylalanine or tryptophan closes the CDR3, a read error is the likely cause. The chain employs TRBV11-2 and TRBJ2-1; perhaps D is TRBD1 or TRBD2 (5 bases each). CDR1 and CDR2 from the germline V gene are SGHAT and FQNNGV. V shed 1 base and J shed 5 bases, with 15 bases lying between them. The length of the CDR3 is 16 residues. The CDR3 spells CASSLVQGPPHNEQFS. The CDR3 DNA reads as TGTGCCAGCAGCTTAGTGCAGGGACCTCCCCACAATGAGCAGTTCTCC.

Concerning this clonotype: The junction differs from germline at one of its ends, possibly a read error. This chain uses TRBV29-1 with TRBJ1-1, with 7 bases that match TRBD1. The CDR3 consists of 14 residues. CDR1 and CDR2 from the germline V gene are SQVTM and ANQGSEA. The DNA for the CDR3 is TGTAGCGTTGGGGGGGGACAGAGCAACACTGAAGCTTTCTTT. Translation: CSVGGGQSNTEAFF.

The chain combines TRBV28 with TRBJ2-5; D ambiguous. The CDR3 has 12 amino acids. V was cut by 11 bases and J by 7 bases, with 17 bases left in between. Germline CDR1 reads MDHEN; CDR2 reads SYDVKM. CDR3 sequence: CAGTQPRGTQYF. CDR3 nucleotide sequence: TGTGCCGGCACCCAGCCACGTGGGACCCAGTACTTC.

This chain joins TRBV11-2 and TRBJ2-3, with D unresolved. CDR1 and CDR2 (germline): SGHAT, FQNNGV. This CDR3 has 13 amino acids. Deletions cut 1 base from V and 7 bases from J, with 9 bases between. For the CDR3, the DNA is TGTGCCAGCAGCTTAGTGGTGTCATATACGCAGTATTTT. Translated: CASSLVVSYTQYF.

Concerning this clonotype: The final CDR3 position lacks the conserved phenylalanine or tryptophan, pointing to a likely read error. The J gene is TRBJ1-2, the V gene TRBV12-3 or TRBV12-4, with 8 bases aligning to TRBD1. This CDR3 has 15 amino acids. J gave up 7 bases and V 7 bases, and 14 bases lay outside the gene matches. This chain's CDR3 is CASNPLGGQESGYTL. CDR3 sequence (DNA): TGTGCCAGCAATCCCCTCGGGGGACAGGAGTCTGGCTACACCCTC.

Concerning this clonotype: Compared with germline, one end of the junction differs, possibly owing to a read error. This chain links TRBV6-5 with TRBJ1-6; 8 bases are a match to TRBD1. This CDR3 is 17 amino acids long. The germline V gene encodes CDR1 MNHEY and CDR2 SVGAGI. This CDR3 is CPSSPGQGLGSNSPLHF. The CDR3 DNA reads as TGCCCCAGCAGCCCCGGACAGGGTCTCGGGTCGAATTCACCCCTCCACTTT.

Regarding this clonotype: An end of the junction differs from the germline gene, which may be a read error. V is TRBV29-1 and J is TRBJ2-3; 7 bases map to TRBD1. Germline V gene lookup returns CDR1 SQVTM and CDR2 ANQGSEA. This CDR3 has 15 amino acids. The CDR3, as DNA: TGCAGCGTAGAAGTCAGGCACAGGGGAGCAGATACGAAGTATTTT. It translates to CSVEVRHRGADTKYF.

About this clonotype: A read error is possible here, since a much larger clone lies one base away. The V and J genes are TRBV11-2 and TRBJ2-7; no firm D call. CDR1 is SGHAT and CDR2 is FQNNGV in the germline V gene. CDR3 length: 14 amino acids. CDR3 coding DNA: TGTGCCAGCAGGTTAGGAGAAGGTCAGAACGAGCAGTACTTC. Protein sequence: CASRLGEGQNEQYF.

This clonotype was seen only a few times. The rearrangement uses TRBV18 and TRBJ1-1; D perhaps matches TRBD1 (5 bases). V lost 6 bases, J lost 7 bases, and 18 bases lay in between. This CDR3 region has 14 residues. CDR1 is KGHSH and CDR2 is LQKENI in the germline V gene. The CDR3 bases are TGTGCCAGCTCGCCTGATGACGGGACCTATGAAGCTTTCTTT. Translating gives CASSPDDGTYEAFF.

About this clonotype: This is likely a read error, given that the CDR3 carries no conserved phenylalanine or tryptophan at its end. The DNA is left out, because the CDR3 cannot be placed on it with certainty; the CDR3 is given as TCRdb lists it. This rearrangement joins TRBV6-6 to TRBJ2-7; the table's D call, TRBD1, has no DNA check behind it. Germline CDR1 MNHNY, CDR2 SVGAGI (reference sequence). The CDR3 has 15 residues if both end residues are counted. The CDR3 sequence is CVSSSARTGLYEQYL.

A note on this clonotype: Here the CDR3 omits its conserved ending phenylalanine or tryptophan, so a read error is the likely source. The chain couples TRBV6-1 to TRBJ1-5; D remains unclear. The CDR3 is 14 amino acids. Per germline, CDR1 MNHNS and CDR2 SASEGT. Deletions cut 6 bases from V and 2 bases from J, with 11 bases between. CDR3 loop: CASSSDVGNQPQHS. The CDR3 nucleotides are TGTGCCAGCAGCTCCGACGTGGGCAATCAGCCCCAGCATTCT.

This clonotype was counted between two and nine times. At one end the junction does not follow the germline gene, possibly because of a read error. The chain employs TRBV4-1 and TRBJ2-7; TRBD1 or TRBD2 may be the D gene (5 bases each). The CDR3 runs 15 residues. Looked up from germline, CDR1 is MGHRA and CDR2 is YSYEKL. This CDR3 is CASSQSGTNPYEQYF. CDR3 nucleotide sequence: TGCGCCAGCAGCCAATCCGGGACGAACCCCTACGAACAGTACTTC.

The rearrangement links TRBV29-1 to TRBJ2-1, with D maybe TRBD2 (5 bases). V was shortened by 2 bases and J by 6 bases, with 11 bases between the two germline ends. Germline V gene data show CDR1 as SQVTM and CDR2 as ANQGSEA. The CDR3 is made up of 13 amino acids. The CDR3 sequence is CSVEPRRSNEQFF. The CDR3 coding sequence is TGCAGCGTTGAACCCCGGAGGAGCAATGAGCAGTTCTTC.

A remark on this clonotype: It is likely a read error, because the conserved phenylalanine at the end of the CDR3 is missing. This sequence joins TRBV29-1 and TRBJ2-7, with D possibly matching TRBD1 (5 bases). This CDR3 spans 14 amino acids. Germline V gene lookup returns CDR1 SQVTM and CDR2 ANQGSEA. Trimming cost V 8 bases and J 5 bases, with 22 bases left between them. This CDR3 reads CSFISARTIHEQYL. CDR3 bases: TGCAGCTTCATCAGCGCGAGGACAATCCACGAGCAGTACTTA.

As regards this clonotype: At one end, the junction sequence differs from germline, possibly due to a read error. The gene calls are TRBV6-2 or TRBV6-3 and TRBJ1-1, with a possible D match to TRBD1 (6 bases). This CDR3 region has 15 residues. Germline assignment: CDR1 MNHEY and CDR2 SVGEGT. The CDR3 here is CASSQRGTPATDAFF. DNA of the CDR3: TGTGCCAGCAGTCAGAGGGGGACTCCGGCCACTGACGCTTTCTTT.

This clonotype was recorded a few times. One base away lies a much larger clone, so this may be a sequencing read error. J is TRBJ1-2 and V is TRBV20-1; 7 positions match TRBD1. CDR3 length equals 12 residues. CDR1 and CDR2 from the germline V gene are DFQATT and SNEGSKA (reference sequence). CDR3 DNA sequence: TGCAGATCGGACAGGACCAACTATGGCTACACCTTC. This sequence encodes CRSDRTNYGYTF.

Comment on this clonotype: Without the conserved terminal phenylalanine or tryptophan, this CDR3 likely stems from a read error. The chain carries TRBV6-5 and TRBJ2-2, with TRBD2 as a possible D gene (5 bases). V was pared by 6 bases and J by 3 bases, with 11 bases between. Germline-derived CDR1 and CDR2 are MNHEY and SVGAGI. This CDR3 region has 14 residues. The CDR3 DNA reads TGTGCCAGCAGAGGCGGGTTAGACACCGGGGAGCTGTTTTCT. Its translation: CASRGGLDTGELFS.

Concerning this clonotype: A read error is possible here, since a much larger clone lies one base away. CDR3 DNA: TGTGCCAGCACCTCCGGGACACCAAAAAACGTTCAGTACTTC. Encoded protein: CASTSGTPKNVQYF. V gene TRBV28 combines with J gene TRBJ2-4; weak D call: TRBD1 (6 bases). The CDR3 is made up of 14 amino acids. Germline CDR1 is MDHEN and CDR2 is SYDVKM.

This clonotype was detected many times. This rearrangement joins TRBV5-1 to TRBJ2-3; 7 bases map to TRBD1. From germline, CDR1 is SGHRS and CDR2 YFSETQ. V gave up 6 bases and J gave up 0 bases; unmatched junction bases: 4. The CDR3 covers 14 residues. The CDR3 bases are TGCGCCAGCAAACGGGACAGTAGCACAGATACGCAGTATTTT. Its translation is CASKRDSSTDTQYF.

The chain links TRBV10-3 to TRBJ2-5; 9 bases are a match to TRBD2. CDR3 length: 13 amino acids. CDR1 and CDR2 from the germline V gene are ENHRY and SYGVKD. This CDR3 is CATMRGRGGTQYF. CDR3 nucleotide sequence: TGTGCTACCATGCGCGGGAGGGGGGGGACCCAGTACTTC.

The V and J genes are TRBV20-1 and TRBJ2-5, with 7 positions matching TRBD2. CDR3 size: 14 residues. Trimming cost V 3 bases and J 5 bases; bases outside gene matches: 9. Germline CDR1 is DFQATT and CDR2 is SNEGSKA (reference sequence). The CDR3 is CSARLGAGLETQYF. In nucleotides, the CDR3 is TGCAGTGCTAGGCTGGGAGCGGGACTGGAGACCCAGTACTTC.

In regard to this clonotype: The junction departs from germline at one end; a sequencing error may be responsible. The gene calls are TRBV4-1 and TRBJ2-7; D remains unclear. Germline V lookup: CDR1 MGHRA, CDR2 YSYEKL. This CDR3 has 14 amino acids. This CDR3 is CASCHPVSPYEQYF. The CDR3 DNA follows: TGCGCCAGCTGCCATCCAGTGTCCCCCTACGAGCAGTACTTC.

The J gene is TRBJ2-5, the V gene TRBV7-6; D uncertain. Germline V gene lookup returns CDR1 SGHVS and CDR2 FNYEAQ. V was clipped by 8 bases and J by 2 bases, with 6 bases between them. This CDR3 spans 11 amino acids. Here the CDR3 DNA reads TGTGCCAGCTTCGCTCAAGAGACCCAGTACTTC. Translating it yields CASFAQETQYF.